This entry concerns a single T cell receptor beta chain. This record comes from a study of blood T cell repertoires in COVID-19. Study background: COVID-19 samples, acute and convalescent, were from the United States, Italy and Spain.

J gave up 6 bases and V 5 bases, and 10 bases lay outside the gene matches. Germline V gene sequence: CDR1 SGHVS, CDR2 FNYEAQ. The length of the CDR3 is 16 residues. Per the study methods: Quantification of nucleated cells was approximated via reference gene primer amplification. Assay: immunoSEQ multiplex PCR; the TCRdb copy retains only in-frame clones and omits some. V and J calls and clone size come straight from that table; D and trimming were deduced from the DNA. In the table there are about 120,000 clones, 90% of which are singletons. This receptor was taken from a human donor with active COVID-19. The donor label of this sample is uncertain. The J gene is TRBJ2-1, the V gene TRBV7-6, with TRBD1 matching over 10 bases. Sample: peripheral blood. The CDR3 nucleotides are TGTGCCAGCAGCCTCCGACAGGGGGCGGCCGCCAATGAGCAGTTCTTC. It is translated as CASSLRQGAAANEQFF.